This is a list of T cell receptor beta chains from one sample in a study of blood T cells in healthy people across ages. TCRdb re-derived calls from the 5' RACE reads in MiXCR, one entry per CDR3 protein. The sample contains 750,000 to 850,000 distinct CDR3 sequences, approximately 25% of which appear only once. These data also formed part of another study, on T cells of mothers and their children.

The specimen sequenced was blood. These receptors all stem from a boy aged 10-17 years in good health. The CDR3 runs from the conserved cysteine through the conserved F or W. Each record gives: J gene, V gene, CDR3 protein.

J gene: TRBJ2-5
V gene: TRBV29-1
CDR3 protein: CSVWFQETQYF

J gene: TRBJ2-3
V gene: TRBV12-3/TRBV12-4
CDR3 protein: CASSLLAGVSTDTQYF

J gene: .
V gene: TRBV2
CDR3 protein: CASSPDSHEQYF

J gene: TRBJ1-4
V gene: TRBV6-2/TRBV6-3
CDR3 protein: CASSYLDEKLFF

J gene: TRBJ2-1
V gene: TRBV7-9
CDR3 protein: CASSYGISREEQFF

J gene: TRBJ2-1
V gene: TRBV20-1
CDR3 protein: CSAKTGLGNYNEQFF

J gene: TRBJ2-5
V gene: TRBV12-3/TRBV12-4
CDR3 protein: CASRGTEEETQYF

J gene: TRBJ2-7
V gene: TRBV6-2/TRBV6-3
CDR3 protein: CASSPARSDEQYF

J gene: .
V gene: TRBV7-6
CDR3 protein: CASSLASGQGVYEQYF

J gene: TRBJ1-4
V gene: TRBV7-2
CDR3 protein: CASSPRTGASEKLFF

J gene: TRBJ2-7
V gene: TRBV7-3
CDR3 protein: CASSFEDSGQGVHEQYF